This T cell receptor beta chain was identified during a study of blood T cell repertoires in COVID-19. Study information: Sites across the United States, Italy and Spain contributed samples from acute and convalescent COVID-19. Sample material is recorded as cDNA or gDNA derived from T cells, B-cell-depleted T cells, or PBMCs.

In the original analysis: For nucleated cells, counts were estimated from reference gene primer amplification. Method: immunoSEQ multiplex PCR; TCRdb's copy keeps in-frame clones and lacks some. That table furnishes V, J and clone size, whereas the DNA furnished D and trimming. The sample contains 12,000 or so clones, around 79% of which appear only once. The CDR3 totals 16 residues. J lost 5 bases, V lost 2 bases, and 6 bases had no gene match. Germline loops: CDR1 MNHNS, CDR2 SASEGT. Sequencing input: peripheral blood. This chain joins TRBV6-1 and TRBJ2-3; the match to TRBD2 covers 11 bases. This receptor was obtained from a man older than 75 with acute or convalescent COVID-19. The CDR3 loop is CASSEIAGGRKDTQYF. CDR3 in DNA: TGTGCCAGCAGTGAAATAGCGGGGGGGCGTAAAGATACGCAGTATTTT.